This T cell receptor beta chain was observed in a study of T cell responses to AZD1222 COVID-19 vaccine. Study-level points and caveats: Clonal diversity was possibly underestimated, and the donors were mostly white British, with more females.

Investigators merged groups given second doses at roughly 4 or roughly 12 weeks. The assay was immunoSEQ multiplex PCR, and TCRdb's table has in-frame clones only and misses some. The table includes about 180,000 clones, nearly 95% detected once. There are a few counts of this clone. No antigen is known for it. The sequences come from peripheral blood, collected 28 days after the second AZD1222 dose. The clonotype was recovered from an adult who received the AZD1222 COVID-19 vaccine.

CDR3 sequence: CASSLGGSGVGMEQFF. DNA for the CDR3: TGTGCCAGCAGCTTAGGGGGTAGCGGGGTGGGCATGGAGCAGTTCTTC. V is TRBV7-8 and J is TRBJ2-1, with 8 bases lining up with TRBD2. The CDR3 is 16 amino acids. Germline lookup yields CDR1 SGHVS and CDR2 FQNEAQ. With 1 base clipped from V and 10 bases from J, the junction kept 12 bases outside the gene matches.